The present T cell receptor (beta chain) was sequenced within a study of blood T cell repertoires in COVID-19. Participants came from fewer than 25 US areas, aged about 18 to 95 years. Donors were grouped by their self-reported clinical history. V was trimmed by 1 base and J by 0 bases, leaving 10 bases between them. Germline V lookup: CDR1 GTSNPN, CDR2 SVGIG (reference sequence). The CDR3 covers 15 residues. As processed by the authors: Estimated nucleated cell counts came from reference gene primer amplification. Repertoires were generated with immunoSEQ multiplex PCR, while TCRdb's copy carries only in-frame clones and drops some. V and J calls and clone size follow that table, whereas D and trimming were derived from the DNA. The sample carries some 200,000 clones, 82% recorded once.

Material: PBMCs or T cells enriched from blood (not recorded which). The sequence was obtained from a middle-aged man who had recovered from COVID-19. This chain joins TRBV30 and TRBJ1-3; D remains ambiguous. The CDR3 nucleotides are TGTGCCTGGAGTGGTTATATTTACTCTGGAAACACCATATATTTT. Its translation is CAWSGYIYSGNTIYF.